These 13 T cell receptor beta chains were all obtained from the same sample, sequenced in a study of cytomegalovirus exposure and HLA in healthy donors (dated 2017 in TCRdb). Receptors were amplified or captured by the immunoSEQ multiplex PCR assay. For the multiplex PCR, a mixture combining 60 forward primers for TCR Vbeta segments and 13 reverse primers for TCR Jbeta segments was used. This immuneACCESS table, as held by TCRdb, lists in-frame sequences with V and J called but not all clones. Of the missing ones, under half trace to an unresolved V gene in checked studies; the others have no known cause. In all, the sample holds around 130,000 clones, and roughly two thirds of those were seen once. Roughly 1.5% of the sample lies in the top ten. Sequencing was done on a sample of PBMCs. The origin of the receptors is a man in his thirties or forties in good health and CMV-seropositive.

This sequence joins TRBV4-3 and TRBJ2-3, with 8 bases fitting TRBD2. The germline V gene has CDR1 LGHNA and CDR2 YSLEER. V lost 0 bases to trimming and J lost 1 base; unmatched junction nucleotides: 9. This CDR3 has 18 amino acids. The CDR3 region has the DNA TGCGCCAGCAGCCAAGATCGAGTGTCGGGAGGGGGCACAGATACGCAGTATTTT. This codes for CASSQDRVSGGGTDTQYF.

CDR3 residues: CASSFQYEQYF. In DNA form, the CDR3 reads TGTGCCAGCAGCTTCCAATACGAGCAGTACTTC. The genes are TRBV11-2 and TRBJ2-7, with D unresolved. This CDR3 spans 11 amino acids. CDR1 is SGHAT and CDR2 is FQNNGV in the germline V gene. The V end lost 3 bases, the J end lost 4 bases, and 4 bases lay between the germline ends.

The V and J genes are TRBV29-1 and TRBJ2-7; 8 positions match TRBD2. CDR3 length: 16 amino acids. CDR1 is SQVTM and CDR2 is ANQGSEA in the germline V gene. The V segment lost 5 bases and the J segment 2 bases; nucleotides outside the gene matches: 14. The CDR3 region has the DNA TGCAGCGTTTACTCGGCGGGAGGCCGCCAAGCCTACGAGCAGTACTTC. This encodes CSVYSAGGRQAYEQYF.

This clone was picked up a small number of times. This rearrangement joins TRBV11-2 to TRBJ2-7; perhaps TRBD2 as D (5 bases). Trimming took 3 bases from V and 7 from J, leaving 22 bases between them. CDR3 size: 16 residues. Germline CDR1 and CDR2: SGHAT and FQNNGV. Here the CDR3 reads CASSFLGWASFNEQYF. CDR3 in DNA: TGTGCCAGCAGCTTTCTCGGATGGGCTAGCTTTAATGAGCAGTACTTC.

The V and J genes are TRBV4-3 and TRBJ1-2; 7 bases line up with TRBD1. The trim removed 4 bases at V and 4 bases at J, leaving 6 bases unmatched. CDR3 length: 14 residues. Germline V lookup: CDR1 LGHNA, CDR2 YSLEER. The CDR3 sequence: CASSPSGTAYGYTF. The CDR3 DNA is TGCGCCAGCAGCCCGTCCGGGACAGCCTATGGCTACACCTTC.

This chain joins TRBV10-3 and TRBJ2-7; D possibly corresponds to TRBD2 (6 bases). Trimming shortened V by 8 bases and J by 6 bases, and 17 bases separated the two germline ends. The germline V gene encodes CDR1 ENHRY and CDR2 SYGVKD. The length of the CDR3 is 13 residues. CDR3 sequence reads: CAIEGTPNSEQYF. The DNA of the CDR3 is TGTGCCATCGAGGGGACTCCCAATTCCGAGCAGTACTTC.

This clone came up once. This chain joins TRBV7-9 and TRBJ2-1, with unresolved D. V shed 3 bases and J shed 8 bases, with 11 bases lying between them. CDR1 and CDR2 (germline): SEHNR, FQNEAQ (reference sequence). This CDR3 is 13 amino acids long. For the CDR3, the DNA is TGTGCCAGCAGCTTCCCTTATCGCGATGAGCAGTTCTTC. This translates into CASSFPYRDEQFF.

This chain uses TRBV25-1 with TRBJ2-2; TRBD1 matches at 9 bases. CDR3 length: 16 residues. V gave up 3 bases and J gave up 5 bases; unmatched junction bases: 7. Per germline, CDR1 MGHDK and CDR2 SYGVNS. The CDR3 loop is CASSDPGQGLTGELFF. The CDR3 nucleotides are TGTGCCAGCAGTGATCCGGGACAGGGATTAACCGGGGAGCTGTTTTTT.

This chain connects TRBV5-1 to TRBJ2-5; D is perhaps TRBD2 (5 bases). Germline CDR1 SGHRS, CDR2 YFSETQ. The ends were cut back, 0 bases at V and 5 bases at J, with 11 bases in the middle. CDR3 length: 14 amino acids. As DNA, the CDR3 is TGCGCCAGCAGCTTGGAGGGAGTTGGGGAGACCCAGTACTTC. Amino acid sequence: CASSLEGVGETQYF.

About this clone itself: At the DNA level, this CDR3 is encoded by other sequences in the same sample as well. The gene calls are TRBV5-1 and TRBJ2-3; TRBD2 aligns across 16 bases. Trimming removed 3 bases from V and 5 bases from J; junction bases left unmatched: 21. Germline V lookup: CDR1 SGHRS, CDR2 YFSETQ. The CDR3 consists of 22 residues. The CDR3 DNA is TGCGCCAGCAGCTGGCCCTCTTCCATGGGACTAGCGGGAGGGCCTCCGGGAGATACGCAGTATTTT. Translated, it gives CASSWPSSMGLAGGPPGDTQYF.

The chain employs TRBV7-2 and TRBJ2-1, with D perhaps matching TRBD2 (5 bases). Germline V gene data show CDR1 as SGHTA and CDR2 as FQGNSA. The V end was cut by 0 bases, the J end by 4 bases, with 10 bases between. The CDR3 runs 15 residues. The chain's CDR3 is CASSLAGSQYNEQFF. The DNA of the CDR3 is TGTGCCAGCAGCTTAGCGGGGAGTCAGTACAATGAGCAGTTCTTC.

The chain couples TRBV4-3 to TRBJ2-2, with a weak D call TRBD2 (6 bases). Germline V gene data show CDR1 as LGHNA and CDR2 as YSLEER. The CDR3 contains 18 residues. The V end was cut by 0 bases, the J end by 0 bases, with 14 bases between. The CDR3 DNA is TGCGCCAGCAGCCAAGATAACCGGGGGATCGCGAACACCGGGGAGCTGTTTTTT. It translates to CASSQDNRGIANTGELFF.

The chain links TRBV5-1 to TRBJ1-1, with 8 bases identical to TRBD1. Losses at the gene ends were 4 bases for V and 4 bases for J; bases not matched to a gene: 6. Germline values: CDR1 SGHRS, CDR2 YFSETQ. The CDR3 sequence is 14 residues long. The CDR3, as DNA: TGCGCCAGCAGCCCTGGACAGGGAGGCACTGAAGCTTTCTTT. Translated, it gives CASSPGQGGTEAFF.